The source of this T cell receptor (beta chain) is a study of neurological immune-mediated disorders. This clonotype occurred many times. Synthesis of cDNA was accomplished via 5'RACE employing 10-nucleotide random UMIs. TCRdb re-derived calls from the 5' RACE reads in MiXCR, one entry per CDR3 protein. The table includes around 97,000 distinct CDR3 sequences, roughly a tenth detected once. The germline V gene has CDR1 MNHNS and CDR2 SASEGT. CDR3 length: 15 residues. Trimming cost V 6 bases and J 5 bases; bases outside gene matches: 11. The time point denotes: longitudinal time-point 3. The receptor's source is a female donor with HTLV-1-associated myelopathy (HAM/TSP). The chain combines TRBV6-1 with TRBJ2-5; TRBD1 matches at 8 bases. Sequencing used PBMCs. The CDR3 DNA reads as TGTGCCAGCAGGACCGGGACAGGACTTGGGGAGACCCAGTACTTC. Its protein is CASRTGTGLGETQYF.